This TCR beta chain was captured in a study of cytomegalovirus exposure and HLA in healthy donors. Findings and limits, study-wide: It was only CMV serostatus that was available as immune exposure information.

Trimming removed 2 bases from V and 5 bases from J, with 25 bases in between. Germline assignment: CDR1 GTSNPN and CDR2 SVGIG (reference sequence). This CDR3 is built from 19 residues. Remarks on this clone: What it binds is not known.

Primers included in the PCR were 60 Vbeta and 13 Jbeta primers. Libraries were prepared by immunoSEQ multiplex PCR; TCRdb keeps only in-frame clonotypes and omits some of them. The sample consists of some 150,000 clones, approximately 59% of them appearing once. The clonotype comes from a man between 35 and 55 years old in good health and CMV-seronegative. Input material: PBMCs. The rearrangement uses TRBV30 and TRBJ1-6, with D unresolved. CDR3 residues: CAWSSINSFGIVDNSPLHF. The CDR3 nucleotides read TGTGCCTGGAGTTCGATCAATAGTTTCGGGATAGTGGATAATTCACCCCTCCACTTT.